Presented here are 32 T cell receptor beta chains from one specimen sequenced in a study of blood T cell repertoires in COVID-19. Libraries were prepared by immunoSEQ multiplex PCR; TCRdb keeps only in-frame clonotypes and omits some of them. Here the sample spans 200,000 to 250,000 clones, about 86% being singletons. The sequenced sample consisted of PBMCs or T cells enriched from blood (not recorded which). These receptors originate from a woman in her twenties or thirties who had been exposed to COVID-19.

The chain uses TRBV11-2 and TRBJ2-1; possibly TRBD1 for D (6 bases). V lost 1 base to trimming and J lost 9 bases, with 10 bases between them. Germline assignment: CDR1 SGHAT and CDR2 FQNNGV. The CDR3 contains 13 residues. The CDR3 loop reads CASSLATGSEQFF. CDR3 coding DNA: TGTGCCAGCAGCTTAGCTACAGGGTCTGAGCAGTTCTTC.

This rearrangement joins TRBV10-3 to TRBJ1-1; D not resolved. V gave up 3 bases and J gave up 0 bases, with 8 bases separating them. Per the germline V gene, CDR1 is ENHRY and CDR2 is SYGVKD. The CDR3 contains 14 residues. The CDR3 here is CAISDKEMNTEAFF. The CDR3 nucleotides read TGTGCCATCAGTGACAAGGAGATGAACACTGAAGCTTTCTTT.

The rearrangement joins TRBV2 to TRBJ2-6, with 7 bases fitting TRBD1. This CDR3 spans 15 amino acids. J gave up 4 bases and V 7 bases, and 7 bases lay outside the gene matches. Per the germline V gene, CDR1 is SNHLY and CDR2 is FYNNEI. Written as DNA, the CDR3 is TGTGCCAGCACCCCCGACAGGGCCGGGGCCAACGTCCTGACTTTC. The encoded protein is CASTPDRAGANVLTF.

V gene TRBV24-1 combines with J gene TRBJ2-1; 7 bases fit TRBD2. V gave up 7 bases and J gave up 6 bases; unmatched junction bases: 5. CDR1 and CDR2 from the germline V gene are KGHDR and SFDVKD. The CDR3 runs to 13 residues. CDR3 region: CATRKSSGNEQFF. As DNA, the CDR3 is TGTGCCACCAGGAAATCTAGCGGCAATGAGCAGTTCTTC.

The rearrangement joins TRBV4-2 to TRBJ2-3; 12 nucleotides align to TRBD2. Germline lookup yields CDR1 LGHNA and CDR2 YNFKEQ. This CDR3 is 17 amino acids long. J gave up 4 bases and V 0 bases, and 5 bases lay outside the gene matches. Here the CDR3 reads CASSQESSGGASDTQYF. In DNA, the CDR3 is TGTGCCAGCAGCCAAGAATCTAGCGGGGGGGCTTCAGATACGCAGTATTTT.

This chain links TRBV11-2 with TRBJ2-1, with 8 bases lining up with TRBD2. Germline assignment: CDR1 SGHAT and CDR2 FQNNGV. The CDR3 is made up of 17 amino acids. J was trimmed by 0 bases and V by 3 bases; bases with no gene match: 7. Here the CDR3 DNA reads TGTGCCAGCAGCTTCCTTTCCGGGACTAGCTCCTACAATGAGCAGTTCTTC. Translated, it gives CASSFLSGTSSYNEQFF.

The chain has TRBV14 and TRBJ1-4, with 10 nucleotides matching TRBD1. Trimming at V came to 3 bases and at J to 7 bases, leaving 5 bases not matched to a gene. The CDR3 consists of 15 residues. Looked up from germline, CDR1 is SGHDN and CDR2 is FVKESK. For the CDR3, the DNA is TGTGCCAGCAGCCATAGACAGGGGGCCGGTGAAAAACTGTTTTTT. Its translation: CASSHRQGAGEKLFF.

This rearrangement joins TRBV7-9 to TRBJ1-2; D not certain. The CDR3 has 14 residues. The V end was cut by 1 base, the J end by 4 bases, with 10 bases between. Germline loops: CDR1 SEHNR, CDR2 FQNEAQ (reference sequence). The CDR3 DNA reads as TGTGCCAGCAGCTTAGGGATGCGGGTCTATGGCTACACCTTC. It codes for CASSLGMRVYGYTF.

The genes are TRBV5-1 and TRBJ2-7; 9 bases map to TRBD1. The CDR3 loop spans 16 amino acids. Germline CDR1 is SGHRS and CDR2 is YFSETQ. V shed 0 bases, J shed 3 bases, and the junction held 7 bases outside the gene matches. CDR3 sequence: CASSLGRDRVIYEQYF. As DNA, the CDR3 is TGCGCCAGCAGCTTGGGGAGGGACAGGGTCATCTACGAGCAGTACTTC.

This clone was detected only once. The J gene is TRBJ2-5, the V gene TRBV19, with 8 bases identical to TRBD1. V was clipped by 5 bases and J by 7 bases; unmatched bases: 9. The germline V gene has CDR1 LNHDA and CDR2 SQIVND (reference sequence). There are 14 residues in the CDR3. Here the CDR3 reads CASSPRGQGRTQYF. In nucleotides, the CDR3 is TGTGCCAGTAGTCCTCGAGGACAGGGAAGGACCCAGTACTTC.

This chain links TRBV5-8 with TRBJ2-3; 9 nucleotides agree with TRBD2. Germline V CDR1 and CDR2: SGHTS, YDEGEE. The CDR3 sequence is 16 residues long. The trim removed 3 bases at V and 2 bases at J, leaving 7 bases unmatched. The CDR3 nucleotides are TGTGCCAGCAGCTCCCCTAGCGGGGCTTTCACAGATACGCAGTATTTT. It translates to CASSSPSGAFTDTQYF.

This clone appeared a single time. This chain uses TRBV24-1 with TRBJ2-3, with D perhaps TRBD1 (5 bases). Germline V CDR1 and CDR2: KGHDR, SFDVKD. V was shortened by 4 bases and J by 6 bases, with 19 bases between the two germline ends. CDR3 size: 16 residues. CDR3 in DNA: TGTGCCACCAGTGACCACCTCGACCTAAAGGGGGATACGCAGTATTTT. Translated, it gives CATSDHLDLKGDTQYF.

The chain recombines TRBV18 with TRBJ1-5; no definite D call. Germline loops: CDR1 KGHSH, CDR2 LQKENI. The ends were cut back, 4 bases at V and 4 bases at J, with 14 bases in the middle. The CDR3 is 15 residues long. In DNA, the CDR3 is TGTGCCAGCTCACGTTCATCAGGCCCAAATCAGCCCCAGCATTTT. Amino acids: CASSRSSGPNQPQHF.

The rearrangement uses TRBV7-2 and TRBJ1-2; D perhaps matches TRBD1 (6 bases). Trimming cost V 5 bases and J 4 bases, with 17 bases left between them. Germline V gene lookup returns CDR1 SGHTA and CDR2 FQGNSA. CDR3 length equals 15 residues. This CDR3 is CASSASRGFGYGYTF. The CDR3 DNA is TGTGCCAGCAGCGCATCCAGGGGTTTTGGCTATGGCTACACCTTC.

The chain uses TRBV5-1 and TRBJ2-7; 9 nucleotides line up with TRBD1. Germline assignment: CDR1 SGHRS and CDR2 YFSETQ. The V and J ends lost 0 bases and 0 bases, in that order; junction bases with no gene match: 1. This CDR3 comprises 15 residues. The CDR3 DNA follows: TGCGCCAGCAGCTTGGAGACAGGGGGCTCCTACGAGCAGTACTTC. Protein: CASSLETGGSYEQYF.

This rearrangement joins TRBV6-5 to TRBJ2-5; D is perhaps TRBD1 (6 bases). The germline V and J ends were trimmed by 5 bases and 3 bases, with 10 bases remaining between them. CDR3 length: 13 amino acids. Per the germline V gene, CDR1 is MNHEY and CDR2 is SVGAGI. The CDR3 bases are TGTGCCAGCAGTCTCAGGGGAAAAGAGACCCAGTACTTC. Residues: CASSLRGKETQYF.

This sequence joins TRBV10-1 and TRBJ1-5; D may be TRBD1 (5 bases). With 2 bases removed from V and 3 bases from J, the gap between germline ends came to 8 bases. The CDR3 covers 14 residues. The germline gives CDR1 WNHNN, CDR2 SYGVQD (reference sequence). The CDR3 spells CASSERGINQPQHF. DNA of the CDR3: TGCGCCAGCAGTGAGAGGGGAATCAATCAGCCCCAGCATTTT.

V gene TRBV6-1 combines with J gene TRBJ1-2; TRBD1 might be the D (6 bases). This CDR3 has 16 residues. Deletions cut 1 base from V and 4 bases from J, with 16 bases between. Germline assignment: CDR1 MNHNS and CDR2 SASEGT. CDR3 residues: CASSEVPQGRGYGYTF. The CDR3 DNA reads TGTGCCAGCAGTGAAGTCCCACAGGGCAGGGGCTATGGCTACACCTTC.

The CDR3 protein is CASSPRGAWSPLHF. CDR3 DNA: TGTGCCAGCAGCCCCAGGGGAGCTTGGTCACCCCTCCACTTT. This chain connects TRBV3-1 (or the pseudogene TRBV3-2) to TRBJ1-6, with D tentatively TRBD1 (6 bases). Germline V gene lookup returns CDR1 LGHDT and CDR2 YNNKEL (reference sequence). The CDR3 runs 14 residues. V dropped 4 bases and J dropped 10 bases, with 14 bases sitting between them.

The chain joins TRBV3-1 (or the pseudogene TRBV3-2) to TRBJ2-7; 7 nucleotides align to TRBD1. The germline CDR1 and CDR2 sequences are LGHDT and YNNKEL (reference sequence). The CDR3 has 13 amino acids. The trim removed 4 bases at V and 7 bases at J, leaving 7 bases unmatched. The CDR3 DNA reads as TGTGCCAGCAGCCTTGTAGGGGGCTGGGAGCAGTACTTC. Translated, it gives CASSLVGGWEQYF.

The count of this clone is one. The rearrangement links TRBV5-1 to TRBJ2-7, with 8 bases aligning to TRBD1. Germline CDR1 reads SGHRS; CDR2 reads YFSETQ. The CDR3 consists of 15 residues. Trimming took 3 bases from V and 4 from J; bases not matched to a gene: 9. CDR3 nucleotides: TGCGCCAGCAGCTCCGGGACAGGACGGACTTACGAGCAGTACTTC. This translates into CASSSGTGRTYEQYF.

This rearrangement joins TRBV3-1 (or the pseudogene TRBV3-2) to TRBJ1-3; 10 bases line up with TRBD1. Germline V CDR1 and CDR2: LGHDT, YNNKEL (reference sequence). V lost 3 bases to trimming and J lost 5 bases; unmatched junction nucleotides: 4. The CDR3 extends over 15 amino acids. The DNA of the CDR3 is TGTGCCAGCAGCCACTGGGACAGGGGTAGAAACACCATATATTTT. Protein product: CASSHWDRGRNTIYF.

The CDR3 bases are TGTGCCAGCAGCGCAGGGATAAGCAATCAGCCCCAGCATTTT. Amino acids: CASSAGISNQPQHF. V is TRBV6-5 and J is TRBJ1-5, with D possibly TRBD1 on 5 matching bases. This CDR3 spans 14 amino acids. Trimming cost V 6 bases and J 1 base, with 10 bases left between them. Per germline, CDR1 MNHEY and CDR2 SVGAGI.

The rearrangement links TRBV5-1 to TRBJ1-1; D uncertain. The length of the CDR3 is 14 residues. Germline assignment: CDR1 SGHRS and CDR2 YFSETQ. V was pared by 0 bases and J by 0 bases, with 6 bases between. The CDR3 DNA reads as TGCGCCAGCAGCTTGGCTAACTTGAACACTGAAGCTTTCTTT. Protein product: CASSLANLNTEAFF. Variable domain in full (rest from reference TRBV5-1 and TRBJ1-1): KAGVTQTPRYLIKTRGQQVTLSCSPISGHRSVSWYQQTPGQGLQFLFEYFSETQRNKGNFPGRFSGRQFSNSRSEMNVSTLELGDSALYLCASSLANLNTEAFFGQGTRLTVV.

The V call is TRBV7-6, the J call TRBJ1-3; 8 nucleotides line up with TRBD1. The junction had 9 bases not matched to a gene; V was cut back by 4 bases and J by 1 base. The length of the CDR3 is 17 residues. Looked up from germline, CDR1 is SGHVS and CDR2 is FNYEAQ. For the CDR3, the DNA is TGTGCCAGCAGCTACTTGACAGGGGCGGTGTCTGGAAACACCATATATTTT. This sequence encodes CASSYLTGAVSGNTIYF.

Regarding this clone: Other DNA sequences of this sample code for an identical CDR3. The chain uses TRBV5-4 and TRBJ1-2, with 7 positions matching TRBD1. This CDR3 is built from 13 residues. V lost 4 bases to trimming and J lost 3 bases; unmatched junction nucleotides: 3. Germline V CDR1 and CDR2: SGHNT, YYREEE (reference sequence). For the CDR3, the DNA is TGTGCCAGCAGCCTCACAGGGGACTATGGCTACACCTTC. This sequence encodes CASSLTGDYGYTF.

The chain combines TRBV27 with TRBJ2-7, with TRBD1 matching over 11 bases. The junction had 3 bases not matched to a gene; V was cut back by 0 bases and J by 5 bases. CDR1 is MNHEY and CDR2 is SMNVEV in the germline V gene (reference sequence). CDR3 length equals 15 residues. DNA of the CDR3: TGTGCCAGCAGTTTATCGGACAGGGGGCTGAACGAGCAGTACTTC. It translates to CASSLSDRGLNEQYF.

CDR3: CATSDPRSGGASHEQYF. Here the CDR3 DNA reads TGTGCCACCAGTGATCCGCGGAGCGGGGGGGCATCCCACGAGCAGTACTTC. V is TRBV24-1 and J is TRBJ2-7; 10 nucleotides agree with TRBD2. CDR3 length: 17 amino acids. Looked up from germline, CDR1 is KGHDR and CDR2 is SFDVKD. The J segment lost 5 bases and the V segment lost 3 bases, leaving 12 bases of the junction unmatched.

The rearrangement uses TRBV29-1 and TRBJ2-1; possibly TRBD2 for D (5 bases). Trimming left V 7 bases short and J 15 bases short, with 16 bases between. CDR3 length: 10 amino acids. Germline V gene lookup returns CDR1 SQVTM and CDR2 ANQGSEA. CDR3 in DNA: TGCAGCGGGGTGGCCGGCGGGCGGTTCTTC. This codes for CSGVAGGRFF.

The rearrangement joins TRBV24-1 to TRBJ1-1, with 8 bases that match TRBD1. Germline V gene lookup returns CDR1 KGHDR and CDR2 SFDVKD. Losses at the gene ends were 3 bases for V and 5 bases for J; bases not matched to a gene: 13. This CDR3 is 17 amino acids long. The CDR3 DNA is TGTGCCACCAGTGATCACGAACGGACAGGGAGGGGGACTGAAGCTTTCTTT. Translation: CATSDHERTGRGTEAFF.

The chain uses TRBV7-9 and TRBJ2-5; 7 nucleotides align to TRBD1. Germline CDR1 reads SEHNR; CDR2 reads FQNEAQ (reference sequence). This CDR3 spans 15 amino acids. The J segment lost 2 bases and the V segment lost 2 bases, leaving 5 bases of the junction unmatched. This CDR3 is CASSLYRTGQETQYF. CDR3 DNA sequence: TGTGCCAGCAGCTTATATAGGACAGGACAAGAGACCCAGTACTTC.

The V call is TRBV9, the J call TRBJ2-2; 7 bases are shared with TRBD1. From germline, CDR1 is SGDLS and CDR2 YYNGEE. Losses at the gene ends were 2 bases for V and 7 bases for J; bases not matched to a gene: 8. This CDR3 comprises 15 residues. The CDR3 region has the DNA TGTGCCAGCAGCGTTCGACAGGGAATAGACGGGGAGCTGTTTTTT. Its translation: CASSVRQGIDGELFF.